The T cell receptor (beta chain) under discussion was sequenced for a study of T cells in Graves' hyperthyroidism and ophthalmopathy. PBMCs were sourced from approximately 9 ml fresh peripheral blood. Study-wide findings and caveats: Most thyroid clonotypes expanded above 0.001 appeared in blood too.

RNA transcripts gave rise to amplified TCR beta CDR3 regions. TCR CDR3 underwent first-round RT-PCR with the HTBI primer set. TCRdb fed the multiplex PCR reads into MiXCR, producing one record per CDR3 protein. The sample carries fewer than 500,000 distinct CDR3 sequences, roughly 12% recorded once. Regarding this clonotype: Its antigen is not identified.

Sequenced material: blood. The source is a man aged 30 to 39 with Graves' hyperthyroidism that later progressed to Graves' ophthalmopathy.

CDR3 in DNA: TGTGCCAGTAGTATGGGCTCGGGGCTTCCTTCACCCCTCCACTTT. This gives the protein CASSMGSGLPSPLHF. This chain links TRBV19 with TRBJ1-6, with a possible D match to TRBD1 (5 bases). The length of the CDR3 is 15 residues. Trimming left V 3 bases short and J 9 bases short, with 15 bases between. Germline loops: CDR1 LNHDA, CDR2 SQIVND (reference sequence).